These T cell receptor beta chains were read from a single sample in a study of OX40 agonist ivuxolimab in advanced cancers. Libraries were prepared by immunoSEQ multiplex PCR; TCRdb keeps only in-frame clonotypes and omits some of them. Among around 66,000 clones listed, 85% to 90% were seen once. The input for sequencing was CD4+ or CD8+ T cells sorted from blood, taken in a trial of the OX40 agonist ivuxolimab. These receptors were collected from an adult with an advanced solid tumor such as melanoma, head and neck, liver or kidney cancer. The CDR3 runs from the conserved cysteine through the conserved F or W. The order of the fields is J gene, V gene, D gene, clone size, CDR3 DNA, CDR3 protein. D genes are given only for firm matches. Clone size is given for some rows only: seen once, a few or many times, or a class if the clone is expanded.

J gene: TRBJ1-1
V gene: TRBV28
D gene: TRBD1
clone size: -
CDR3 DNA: TGTGCCAGCAGTCGCCAATCAGGGGGCTTTCGCACTGAAGCTTTCTTT
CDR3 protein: CASSRQSGGFRTEAFF

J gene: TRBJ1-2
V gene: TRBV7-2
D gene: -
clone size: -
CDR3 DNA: TGTGCCAGCAGCCTACCTTACGGGAGGGATGGCTACACCTTC
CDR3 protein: CASSLPYGRDGYTF

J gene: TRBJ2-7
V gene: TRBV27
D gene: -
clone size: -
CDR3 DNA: TGTGCCAGCAGTCAAGTGGCGGAGGCCGAGCAGTACTTC
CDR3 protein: CASSQVAEAEQYF

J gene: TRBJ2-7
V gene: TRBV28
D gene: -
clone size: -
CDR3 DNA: TGTGCCAGCAGTTCGGGCCTAGATTGGGGCTCCTACGAGCAGTACTTC
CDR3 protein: CASSSGLDWGSYEQYF

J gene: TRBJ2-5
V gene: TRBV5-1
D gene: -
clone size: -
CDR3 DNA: TGCGCCAGCAGCTTGGCCAGGGGCGCGGTAGAGACCCAGTACTTC
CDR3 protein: CASSLARGAVETQYF

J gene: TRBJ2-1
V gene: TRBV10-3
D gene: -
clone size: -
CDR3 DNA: TGTGCCATCAGAGGGGACGACGACTACAATGAGCAGTTCTTC
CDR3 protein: CAIRGDDDYNEQFF

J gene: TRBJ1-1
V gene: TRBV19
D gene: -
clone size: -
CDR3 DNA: TGTGCCAGTAGTGTATTCAGGGGTTCACCCCTATTGAACACTGAAGCTTTCTTT
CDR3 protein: CASSVFRGSPLLNTEAFF

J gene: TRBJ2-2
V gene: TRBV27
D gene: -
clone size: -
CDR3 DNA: TGTGCCAGTCAAGCCGGGGGGCCGGGCACCGGGGAGCTGTTTTTT
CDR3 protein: CASQAGGPGTGELFF

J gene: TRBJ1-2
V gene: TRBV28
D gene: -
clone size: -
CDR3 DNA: TGTGCCATCGGGCGGCCCGGCTATGGCTACACCTTC
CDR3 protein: CAIGRPGYGYTF

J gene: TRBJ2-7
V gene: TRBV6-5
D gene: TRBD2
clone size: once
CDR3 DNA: TGTGCCAGCAGTCCTACTAGCGGGCGTCGGAGCGAGCAGTACTTC
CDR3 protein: CASSPTSGRRSEQYF